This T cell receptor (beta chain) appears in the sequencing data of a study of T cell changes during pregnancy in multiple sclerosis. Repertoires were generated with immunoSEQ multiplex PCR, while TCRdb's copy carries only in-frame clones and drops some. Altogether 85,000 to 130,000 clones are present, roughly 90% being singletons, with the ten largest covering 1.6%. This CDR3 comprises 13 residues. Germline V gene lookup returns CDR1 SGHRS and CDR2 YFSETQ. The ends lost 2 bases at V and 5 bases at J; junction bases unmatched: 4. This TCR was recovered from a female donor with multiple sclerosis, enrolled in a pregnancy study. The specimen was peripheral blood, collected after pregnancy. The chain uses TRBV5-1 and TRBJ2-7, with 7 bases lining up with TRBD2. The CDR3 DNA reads TGCGCCAGCAGCTTCCTGGGAGGGGACGAGCAGTACTTC. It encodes CASSFLGGDEQYF.